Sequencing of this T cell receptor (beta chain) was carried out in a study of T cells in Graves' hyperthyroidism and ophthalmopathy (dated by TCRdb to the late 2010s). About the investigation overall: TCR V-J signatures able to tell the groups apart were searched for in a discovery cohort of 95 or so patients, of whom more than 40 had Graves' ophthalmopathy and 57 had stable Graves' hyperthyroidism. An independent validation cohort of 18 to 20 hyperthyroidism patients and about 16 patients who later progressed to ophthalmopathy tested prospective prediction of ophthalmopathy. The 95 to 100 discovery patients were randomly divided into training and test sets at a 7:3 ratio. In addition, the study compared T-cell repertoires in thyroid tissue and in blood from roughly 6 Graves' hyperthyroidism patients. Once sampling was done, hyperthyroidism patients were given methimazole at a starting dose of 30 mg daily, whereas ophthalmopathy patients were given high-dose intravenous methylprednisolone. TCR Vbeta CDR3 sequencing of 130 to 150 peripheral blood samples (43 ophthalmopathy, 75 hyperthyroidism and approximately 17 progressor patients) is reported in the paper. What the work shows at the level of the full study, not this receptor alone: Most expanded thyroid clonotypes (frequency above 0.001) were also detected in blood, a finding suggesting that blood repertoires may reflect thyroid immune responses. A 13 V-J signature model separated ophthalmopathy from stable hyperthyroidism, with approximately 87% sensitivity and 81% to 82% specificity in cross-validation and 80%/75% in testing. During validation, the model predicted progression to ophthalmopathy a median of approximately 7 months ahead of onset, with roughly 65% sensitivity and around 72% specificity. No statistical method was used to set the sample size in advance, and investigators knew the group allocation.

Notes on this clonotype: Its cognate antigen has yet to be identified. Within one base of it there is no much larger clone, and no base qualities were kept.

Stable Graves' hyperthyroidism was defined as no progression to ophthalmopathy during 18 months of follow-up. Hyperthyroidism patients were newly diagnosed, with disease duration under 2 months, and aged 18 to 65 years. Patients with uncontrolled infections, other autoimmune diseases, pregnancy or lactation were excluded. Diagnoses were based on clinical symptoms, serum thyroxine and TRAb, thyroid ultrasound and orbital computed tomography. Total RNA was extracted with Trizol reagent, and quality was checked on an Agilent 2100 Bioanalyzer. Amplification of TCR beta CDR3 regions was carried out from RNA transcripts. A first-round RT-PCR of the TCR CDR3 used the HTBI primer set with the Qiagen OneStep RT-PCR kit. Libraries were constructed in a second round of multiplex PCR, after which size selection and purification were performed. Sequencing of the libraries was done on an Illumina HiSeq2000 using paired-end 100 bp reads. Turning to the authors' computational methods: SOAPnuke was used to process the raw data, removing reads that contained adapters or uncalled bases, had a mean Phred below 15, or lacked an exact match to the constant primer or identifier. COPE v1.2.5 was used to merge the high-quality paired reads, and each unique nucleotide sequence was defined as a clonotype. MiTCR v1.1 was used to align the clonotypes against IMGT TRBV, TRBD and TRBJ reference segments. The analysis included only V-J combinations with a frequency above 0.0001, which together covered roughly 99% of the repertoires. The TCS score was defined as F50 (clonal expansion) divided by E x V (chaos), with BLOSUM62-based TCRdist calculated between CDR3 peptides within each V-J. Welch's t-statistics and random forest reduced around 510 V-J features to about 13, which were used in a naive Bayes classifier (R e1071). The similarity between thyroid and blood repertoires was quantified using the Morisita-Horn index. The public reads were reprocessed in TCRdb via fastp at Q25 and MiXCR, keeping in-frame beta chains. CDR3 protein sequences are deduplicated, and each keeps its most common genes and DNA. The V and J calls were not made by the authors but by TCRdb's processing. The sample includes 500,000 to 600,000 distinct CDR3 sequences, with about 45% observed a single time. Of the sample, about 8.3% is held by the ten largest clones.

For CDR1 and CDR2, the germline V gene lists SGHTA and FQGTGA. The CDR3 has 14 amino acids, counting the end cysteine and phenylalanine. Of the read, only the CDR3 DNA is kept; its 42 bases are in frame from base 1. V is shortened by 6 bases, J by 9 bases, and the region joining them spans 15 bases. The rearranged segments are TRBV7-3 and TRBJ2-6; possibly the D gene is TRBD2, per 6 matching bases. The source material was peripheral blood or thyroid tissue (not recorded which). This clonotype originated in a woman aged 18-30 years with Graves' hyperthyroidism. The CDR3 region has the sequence CASSDDRRDNVLTF. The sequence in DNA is TGTGCCAGCAGTGATGACCGGCGGGACAACGTCCTGACTTTC.